This passage covers 29 T cell receptor beta chains from one sample sequenced in a study of shared clonotypes between healthy human individuals. Assay: immunoSEQ multiplex PCR; the TCRdb copy retains only in-frame clones and omits some. The data contain approximately 1.1 million clones, approximately 80% of them seen just once; the ten biggest clones take up approximately 0.56%. The sequencing sample was made of memory CD4+ T cells from PBMCs. Subset described: CD45RA-negative fraction. Receptor source: a man between 18 and 29 years old in good health. Some clones in this sample may be carry-over from other donors' samples.

J is TRBJ2-5 and V is TRBV5-1; 9 bases fit TRBD2. The CDR3 contains 17 residues. Germline lookup yields CDR1 SGHRS and CDR2 YFSETQ. V gave up 0 bases and J gave up 1 base; unmatched junction bases: 7. CDR3 sequence reads: CASSLGGTSLSQETQYF. The CDR3 bases are TGCGCCAGCAGCTTGGGCGGGACTAGCCTTTCCCAAGAGACCCAGTACTTC.

The chain recombines TRBV11-2 with TRBJ2-5; 9 bases match TRBD1. Germline loops: CDR1 SGHAT, CDR2 FQNNGV. V dropped 4 bases and J dropped 4; count of bases not matched to a gene: 4. The CDR3 sequence is 14 residues long. In DNA form, the CDR3 reads TGTGCCAGCAGCTCTTACAGGGGGCTAGAGACCCAGTACTTC. It yields the protein CASSSYRGLETQYF.

This rearrangement joins TRBV6-5 to TRBJ2-5; possible D gene TRBD2, 6 bases. The germline V and J ends were trimmed by 4 bases and 7 bases, with 19 bases remaining between them. The length of the CDR3 is 15 residues. Germline assignment: CDR1 MNHEY and CDR2 SVGAGI. The CDR3 bases are TGTGCCAGCAGTTCCGGGAGAGCGAGAGGGGTGACCCAGTACTTC. Protein sequence: CASSSGRARGVTQYF.

The chain links TRBV9 to TRBJ1-1; perhaps TRBD1 as D (6 bases). The length of the CDR3 is 15 residues. V lost 4 bases and J 1 base, leaving 14 bases between the germline ends. The germline CDR1 and CDR2 sequences are SGDLS and YYNGEE. CDR3 DNA: TGTGCCAGCAGCCAGAAGGGACACCCGAACACTGAAGCTTTCTTT. Protein product: CASSQKGHPNTEAFF.

The V gene is TRBV19, the J gene TRBJ1-5; 10 bases line up with TRBD1. Germline CDR1 is LNHDA and CDR2 is SQIVND (reference sequence). The CDR3 is 16 amino acids. V shed 6 bases and J 6 bases; nucleotides not matched to a gene: 11. The CDR3 bases are TGTGCCAGTAGCCATCCTCCGGGACAGGGGCCTCAGCCCCAGCATTTT. This encodes CASSHPPGQGPQPQHF.

The chain recombines TRBV19 with TRBJ2-1; D may be TRBD2 (5 bases). Deletions cut 10 bases from V and 8 bases from J, with 9 bases between. The length of the CDR3 is 10 residues. Germline V gives CDR1 LNHDA, CDR2 SQIVND (reference sequence). Written as DNA, the CDR3 is TGTGCCACCCGGGGAGATGAGCAGTTCTTC. Protein sequence: CATRGDEQFF. Complete variable domain (other parts from reference TRBV19 and TRBJ2-1): DGGITQSPKYLFRKEGQNVTLSCEQNLNHDAMYWYRQDPGQGLRLIYYSQIVNDFQKGDIAEGYSVSREKKESFPLTVTSAQKNPTAFYLCATRGDEQFFGPGTRLTVL.

This chain joins TRBV18 and TRBJ2-6; D ambiguous. The CDR3 loop spans 15 amino acids. Trimming took 3 bases from V and 9 from J, leaving 15 bases between them. Germline CDR1 reads KGHSH; CDR2 reads LQKENI. For the CDR3, the DNA is TGTGCCAGCTCACCTGGACCCTCTGTCGTCAACGTCCTGACTTTC. Translated: CASSPGPSVVNVLTF.

CDR3 residues: CSVEDPGQGAPGYTF. The DNA of the CDR3 is TGCAGCGTTGAAGATCCCGGACAGGGGGCGCCTGGCTACACCTTC. The rearrangement uses TRBV29-1 and TRBJ1-2, with 11 positions matching TRBD1. Germline assignment: CDR1 SQVTM and CDR2 ANQGSEA. The CDR3 extends over 15 amino acids. The V and J ends lost 0 bases and 7 bases, in that order; junction bases with no gene match: 7.

This rearrangement joins TRBV4-2 to TRBJ1-3, with a weak D call TRBD1 (5 bases). The germline V gene encodes CDR1 LGHNA and CDR2 YNFKEQ. Trimming removed 2 bases from V and 1 base from J, with 9 bases in between. This CDR3 spans 15 amino acids. The CDR3 DNA is TGTGCCAGCAGCCAATACAGACAGTCTGGAAACACCATATATTTT. This sequence encodes CASSQYRQSGNTIYF.

The gene calls are TRBV5-5 and TRBJ2-7; TRBD2 matches 14 bases. The trim removed 4 bases at V and 6 bases at J, leaving 6 bases unmatched. The CDR3 is 15 amino acids. Germline CDR1 is SGHKS and CDR2 is YYEKEE (reference sequence). The chain's CDR3 is CASSRLAGGPGEQYF. The CDR3 DNA is TGTGCCAGCAGCCGACTAGCGGGAGGGCCGGGCGAGCAGTACTTC.

The chain combines TRBV7-8 with TRBJ2-1; the D gene is possibly TRBD2 (5 bases). This CDR3 spans 16 amino acids. V dropped 1 base and J dropped 9 bases, with 19 bases sitting between them. The V gene's germline CDR1 is SGHVS and CDR2 FQNEAQ. In DNA, the CDR3 is TGTGCCAGCAGCTTAGAGGTCACTAGATTGGCTGCTGAGCAGTTCTTC. This sequence encodes CASSLEVTRLAAEQFF.

Regarding this clone: Other DNA variants within this sample encode the same CDR3. The chain is built from TRBV4-1 and TRBJ2-7, with TRBD1 matching 11 bases. V lost 4 bases, J lost 4 bases, and 0 bases stayed unmatched. The CDR3 spans 13 residues. Looked up from germline, CDR1 is MGHRA and CDR2 is YSYEKL. CDR3 bases: TGCGCCAGCAGCCGGGACAGGGGGTACGAGCAGTACTTC. This gives the protein CASSRDRGYEQYF.

The chain is built from TRBV4-3 and TRBJ2-2; no clear D. V was pared by 7 bases and J by 1 base, with 16 bases between. Per germline, CDR1 LGHNA and CDR2 YSLEER. The CDR3 contains 16 residues. The CDR3 bases are TGCGCCAGCAAAGATCGGCTAACAGAGAACACCGGGGAGCTGTTTTTT. Residues: CASKDRLTENTGELFF.

This clone was recorded a few times. V is TRBV7-2 and J is TRBJ1-5, with D maybe TRBD1 (6 bases). V gave up 4 bases and J gave up 5 bases, with 15 bases separating them. The CDR3 consists of 15 residues. CDR1 is SGHTA and CDR2 is FQGNSA in the germline V gene. CDR3 sequence: CASSSGGGSYQPQHF. DNA of the CDR3: TGTGCCAGCAGCTCGGGGGGGGGCTCTTATCAGCCCCAGCATTTT.

The chain joins TRBV28 to TRBJ2-7, with D perhaps TRBD2 (6 bases). V was trimmed by 3 bases and J by 0 bases, leaving 15 bases between them. CDR3 size: 16 residues. Germline V lookup: CDR1 MDHEN, CDR2 SYDVKM. CDR3 bases: TGTGCCAGCAGTTTGGCGTCCGCGGGAAGCTCCTACGAGCAGTACTTC. Protein product: CASSLASAGSSYEQYF.

This chain links TRBV6-5 with TRBJ1-2, with D perhaps TRBD1 (5 bases). Germline lookup yields CDR1 MNHEY and CDR2 SVGAGI. The V gene lost 2 bases and the J gene lost 7 bases, with 20 bases spanning the gap. There are 16 residues in the CDR3. CDR3 protein: CASSYGTRTFKGGYTF. The CDR3 DNA reads TGTGCCAGCAGTTACGGCACACGGACATTCAAGGGTGGCTACACCTTC.

The chain has TRBV6-6 and TRBJ2-1, with 7 bases lining up with TRBD2. The J segment lost 10 bases and the V segment lost 6 bases, leaving 12 bases of the junction unmatched. The germline CDR1 and CDR2 sequences are MNHNY and SVGAGI (reference sequence). The CDR3 covers 14 residues. CDR3 bases: TGTGCCAGCAGAGGGCTAGCGGAGTATATAGAGCAGTTCTTC. Residues: CASRGLAEYIEQFF.

The chain is built from TRBV28 and TRBJ1-2, with 7 bases aligning to TRBD1. Germline CDR1 and CDR2: MDHEN and SYDVKM. The CDR3 loop spans 14 amino acids. The trim removed 4 bases at V and 6 bases at J, leaving 8 bases unmatched. As DNA, the CDR3 is TGTGCCAGCAGTTCCCATACCGGGACAGATGGCTACACCTTC. Amino acids: CASSSHTGTDGYTF.

The chain links TRBV4-1 to TRBJ1-4, with 10 bases that match TRBD1. J lost 6 bases, V lost 4 bases, and 5 bases had no gene match. CDR1 is MGHRA and CDR2 is YSYEKL in the germline V gene. The CDR3 consists of 15 residues. CDR3 loop: CASSPSGTGDEKLFF. DNA for the CDR3: TGCGCCAGCAGCCCATCCGGGACAGGGGATGAAAAACTGTTTTTT.

J is TRBJ1-5 and V is TRBV6-5, with D possibly being TRBD1 (5 bases). Trimming pared 6 bases from V and 7 bases from J, leaving 13 bases between. The CDR3 runs 13 residues. The germline V gene encodes CDR1 MNHEY and CDR2 SVGAGI. Here the CDR3 reads CASSSQGTQPQHF. CDR3 bases: TGTGCCAGCAGCTCCCAGGGAACCCAGCCCCAGCATTTT.

This clone was observed many times. The chain links TRBV27 to TRBJ1-1; 7 bases are shared with TRBD1. Trimming took 10 bases from V and 5 from J; bases not matched to a gene: 16. Germline V gene lookup returns CDR1 MNHEY and CDR2 SMNVEV (reference sequence). The CDR3 covers 15 residues. The CDR3 DNA follows: TGTGCCACCAGGGGGAGGGCAGGGACGCAAACTGAAGCTTTCTTT. It specifies CATRGRAGTQTEAFF.

This clone has only a few counts. Other DNA variants within this sample encode the same CDR3. The V call is TRBV5-6, the J call TRBJ1-1; unclear D gene. CDR1 is SGHDT, CDR2 YYEEEE, per germline. V was shortened by 3 bases and J by 5 bases, with 11 bases between the two germline ends. The CDR3 is 13 residues long. The CDR3 nucleotides read TGTGCCAGCAGCTGGACCGGCGGGACTGAAGCTTTCTTT. Its translation: CASSWTGGTEAFF.

J is TRBJ2-7 and V is TRBV5-6, with D possibly being TRBD1 (5 bases). Deletions cut 4 bases from V and 2 bases from J, with 10 bases between. Per the germline V gene, CDR1 is SGHDT and CDR2 is YYEEEE. The CDR3 sequence is 13 residues long. The CDR3 nucleotides are TGTGCCAGCAGCCGAGACAGCACCTACGAGCAGTACTTC. It specifies CASSRDSTYEQYF.

This clone was found a few times. The V and J genes are TRBV30 and TRBJ1-4; D may be TRBD1 (6 bases). The ends were cut back, 4 bases at V and 4 bases at J, with 10 bases in the middle. The CDR3 length is 13 residues. Germline assignment: CDR1 GTSNPN and CDR2 SVGIG (reference sequence). CDR3 in amino acids: CAWKRGDNEKLFF. CDR3 nucleotides: TGTGCCTGGAAAAGGGGGGATAATGAAAAACTGTTTTTT.

CDR3 sequence reads: CASSSPAGGTGELFF. The CDR3 DNA is TGTGCCAGCAGCTCACCAGCGGGAGGTACCGGGGAGCTGTTTTTT. This rearrangement joins TRBV11-2 to TRBJ2-2, with 9 bases matching TRBD2. J lost 5 bases, V lost 4 bases, and 5 bases had no gene match. This CDR3 is 15 amino acids long. Germline CDR1 reads SGHAT; CDR2 reads FQNNGV.

The J gene is TRBJ2-2, the V gene TRBV5-1; 9 nucleotides line up with TRBD1. This CDR3 comprises 16 residues. The V gene's germline CDR1 is SGHRS and CDR2 YFSETQ. V lost 7 bases and J lost 5; bases outside the gene matches: 12. The DNA for the CDR3 is TGCGCCAGCCGCGCTCCGGGACAGGGTGGGACCGGGGAGCTGTTTTTT. This sequence encodes CASRAPGQGGTGELFF.

CDR3 protein: CAIAKGRGRGGYTF. CDR3 in DNA: TGTGCCATCGCGAAGGGCCGAGGCAGAGGTGGCTACACCTTC. V and J are TRBV28 and TRBJ1-2, with unresolved D. V lost 10 bases to trimming and J lost 7 bases, with 22 bases between them. The germline gives CDR1 MDHEN, CDR2 SYDVKM. This CDR3 contains 14 residues.

The chain uses TRBV4-1 and TRBJ1-2; D remains unclear. The germline CDR1 and CDR2 sequences are MGHRA and YSYEKL. Trimming shortened V by 1 base and J by 8 bases, and 20 bases separated the two germline ends. The CDR3 totals 16 residues. The CDR3 is CASSQVGVREVSGYTF. In nucleotides, the CDR3 is TGCGCCAGCAGCCAAGTCGGGGTAAGGGAAGTGAGCGGCTACACCTTC.

This sequence joins TRBV6-1 and TRBJ1-1, with D unclear. This CDR3 is 14 amino acids long. V gave up 4 bases and J gave up 0 bases, with 9 bases separating them. Germline V gene lookup returns CDR1 MNHNS and CDR2 SASEGT. The DNA of the CDR3 is TGTGCCAGCAGTGCCCAGCATCTGAACACTGAAGCTTTCTTT. It is translated as CASSAQHLNTEAFF.